This entry lists 10 T cell receptor beta chains sequenced from one sample in a study of T cells after yellow fever vaccination. Via MiXCR, TCRdb re-called the 5' RACE reads, giving one row per CDR3 protein. The sample includes approximately 550,000 distinct CDR3 sequences, about 19% seen only once; the top ten take 14%. The specimen comprised PBMCs, sampled 15 days after the yellow fever booster vaccination. All receptors come from a man younger than 40 who received the YFV17D yellow fever vaccine.

The rearrangement uses TRBV7-6 and TRBJ2-1; 11 bases match TRBD2. Germline CDR1 reads SGHVS; CDR2 reads FNYEAQ. V trimming: 5 bases; J trimming: 8 bases; junction bases outside the gene matches: 8. CDR3 length equals 15 residues. Here the CDR3 reads CASSLPASGRHEQFF. The CDR3, as DNA: TGTGCCAGCAGCCTCCCGGCTAGCGGGAGGCATGAGCAGTTCTTC.

This clonotype was counted only a few times. This rearrangement joins TRBV4-3 to TRBJ2-4; 8 bases map to TRBD1. CDR1 and CDR2 (germline): LGHNA, YSLEER. This CDR3 comprises 16 residues. J lost 1 base, V lost 1 base, and 3 bases had no gene match. CDR3 nucleotides: TGCGCCAGCAGCCAAGTCGACAGGGGTGCCAAAAACATTCAGTACTTC. This translates into CASSQVDRGAKNIQYF.

This chain joins TRBV7-2 and TRBJ2-2, with D maybe TRBD2 (6 bases). The CDR3 is made up of 15 amino acids. V shed 5 bases and J shed 7 bases, with 17 bases lying between them. The germline gives CDR1 SGHTA, CDR2 FQGNSA. This CDR3 reads CASSLEAGNLGELFF. CDR3 DNA: TGTGCCAGCAGCCTTGAGGCGGGGAATCTCGGGGAGCTGTTTTTT. Full variable domain (remainder filled in from reference TRBV7-2 and TRBJ2-2): GAGVSQSPSNKVTEKGKDVELRCDPISGHTALYWYRQSLGQGLEFLIYFQGNSAPDKSGLPSDRFSAERTGGSVSTLTIQRTQQEDSAVYLCASSLEAGNLGELFFGEGSRLTVL.

This clonotype was seen more than once but under ten times. This chain joins TRBV12-3 or TRBV12-4 and TRBJ2-5, with D perhaps matching TRBD2 (6 bases). The CDR3 runs 14 residues. V was cut by 8 bases and J by 5 bases, with 18 bases left in between. The CDR3 nucleotides are TGTGCCAGCGGACGGAGCGGGCTGGGGGAGACCCAGTACTTC. Protein sequence: CASGRSGLGETQYF.

The V gene is TRBV2, the J gene TRBJ2-1; 11 nucleotides agree with TRBD1. V dropped 9 bases and J dropped 5; count of bases not matched to a gene: 3. Germline loops: CDR1 SNHLY, CDR2 FYNNEI. The CDR3 runs to 13 residues. The chain's CDR3 is CARGTGGNNEQFF. The CDR3 DNA reads as TGTGCCAGAGGGACAGGGGGTAACAATGAGCAGTTCTTC.

This clonotype was observed a handful of times. The chain joins TRBV9 to TRBJ1-6; D perhaps matches TRBD1 (6 bases). Per germline, CDR1 SGDLS and CDR2 YYNGEE. This CDR3 has 16 amino acids. The V gene lost 3 bases and the J gene lost 5 bases, with 15 bases spanning the gap. The CDR3 spells CASSGPWGQDNSPLHF. CDR3 in DNA: TGTGCCAGCAGCGGCCCCTGGGGACAAGATAATTCACCCCTCCACTTT.

This clonotype was recorded a few times. The chain recombines TRBV5-1 with TRBJ2-3, with 16 bases that match TRBD2. From germline, CDR1 is SGHRS and CDR2 YFSETQ. This CDR3 is 18 amino acids long. V gave up 3 bases and J gave up 1 base; unmatched junction bases: 5. This CDR3 is CASSSGTSGRAGTDTQYF. CDR3 sequence (DNA): TGCGCCAGCAGCTCCGGGACTAGCGGGAGGGCCGGCACAGATACGCAGTATTTT.

The chain links TRBV6-1 to TRBJ2-7, with 8 bases that match TRBD1. Germline V gene lookup returns CDR1 MNHNS and CDR2 SASEGT. V trimming: 6 bases; J trimming: 6 bases; junction bases outside the gene matches: 10. CDR3 size: 14 residues. This CDR3 is CASSPISGGSEQYF. CDR3 sequence (DNA): TGTGCCAGCAGCCCTATATCAGGGGGCAGCGAGCAGTACTTC.

This sequence joins TRBV29-1 and TRBJ2-2, with D possibly matching TRBD2 (5 bases). V gave up 5 bases and J gave up 1 base, with 17 bases separating them. The CDR3 covers 16 residues. Germline V gene data show CDR1 as SQVTM and CDR2 as ANQGSEA. CDR3 amino acids: CSVSPERGLNTGELFF. For the CDR3, the DNA is TGCAGCGTTTCCCCCGAGAGAGGGCTGAACACCGGGGAGCTGTTTTTT.

This clonotype has only a few counts. The chain is built from TRBV20-1 and TRBJ2-3, with 7 bases fitting TRBD2. V shed 6 bases, J shed 0 bases, and the junction held 12 bases outside the gene matches. This CDR3 comprises 16 residues. Germline values: CDR1 DFQATT, CDR2 SNEGSKA (reference sequence). The CDR3 DNA reads TGCAGTGCAACTCCCCCAAGCGGGACTAGCACAGATACGCAGTATTTT. Protein: CSATPPSGTSTDTQYF.